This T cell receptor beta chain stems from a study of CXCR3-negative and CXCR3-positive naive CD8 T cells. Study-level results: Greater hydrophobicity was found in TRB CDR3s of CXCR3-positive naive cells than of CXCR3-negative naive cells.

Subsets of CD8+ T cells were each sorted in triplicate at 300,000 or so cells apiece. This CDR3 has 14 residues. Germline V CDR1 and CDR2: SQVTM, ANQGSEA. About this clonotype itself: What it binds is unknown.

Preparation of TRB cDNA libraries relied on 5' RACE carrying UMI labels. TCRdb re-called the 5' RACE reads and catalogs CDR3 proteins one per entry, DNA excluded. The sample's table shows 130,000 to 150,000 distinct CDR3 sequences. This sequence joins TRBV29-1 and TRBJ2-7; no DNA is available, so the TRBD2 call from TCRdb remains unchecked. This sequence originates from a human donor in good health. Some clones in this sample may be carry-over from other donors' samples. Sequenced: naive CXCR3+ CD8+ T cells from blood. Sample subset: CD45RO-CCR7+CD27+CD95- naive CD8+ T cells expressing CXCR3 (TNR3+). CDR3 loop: CSVAGTSADYEQYF.